The present T cell receptor (beta chain) was sequenced within a study of vaccination effects on CD4 cells after COVID-19. Trimming pared 5 bases from V and 2 bases from J, leaving 9 bases between. CDR1 and CDR2 from the germline V gene are SGHDN and FVKESK. The CDR3 spans 13 residues. With the ViraFEST assay, the study expanded antigen-specific CD4+ T cells using viral peptide pools, then sequenced them. Isolation of CD4+ T cells took place after 10 to 11 days of culture. Participants completed two doses of the BNT162b2 or mRNA-1273 vaccine. TCRdb keeps only in-frame clones here, not all; method: immunoSEQ multiplex PCR. The sample contains some 30,000 clones, 70% to 75% of which appear only once. Comments on this clone: The antigen is not known.

The clonotype comes from a human donor who received a COVID-19 vaccine. This sequence joins TRBV14 and TRBJ1-2; perhaps TRBD1 as D (6 bases). Material: CD4+ T cells from PBMCs cultured with HCoV-229E spike peptides, obtained after COVID-19 vaccination. CDR3 in amino acids: CASSTGTNYGYTF. The CDR3 DNA is TGTGCCAGCAGCACCGGGACAAACTATGGCTACACCTTC.